This T cell receptor (beta chain) was retrieved from a study of PD-L1 blockade in urothelial cancer. Samples were collected from each patient before treatment and during treatment. Each patient gave between 1 and 8 of them in total. Assay used: immunoSEQ multiplex PCR; TCRdb lists only in-frame clones, some missing. The sample carries 20,000 to 25,000 clones, nearly 90% recorded once. The CDR3 has 14 amino acids. Per germline, CDR1 MNHEY and CDR2 SMNVEV (reference sequence). Trimming at V came to 5 bases and at J to 4 bases, leaving 6 bases not matched to a gene. The gene calls are TRBV27 and TRBJ2-7, with 9 bases that match TRBD1. This clonotype was sampled from a woman aged 55-69 years with urothelial cancer. The sample in question was PBMCs, obtained around atezolizumab (anti-PD-L1) treatment. Here the CDR3 reads CASSIGQGLYEQYF. CDR3 nucleotide sequence: TGTGCCAGCAGTATTGGACAGGGGTTGTACGAGCAGTACTTC.